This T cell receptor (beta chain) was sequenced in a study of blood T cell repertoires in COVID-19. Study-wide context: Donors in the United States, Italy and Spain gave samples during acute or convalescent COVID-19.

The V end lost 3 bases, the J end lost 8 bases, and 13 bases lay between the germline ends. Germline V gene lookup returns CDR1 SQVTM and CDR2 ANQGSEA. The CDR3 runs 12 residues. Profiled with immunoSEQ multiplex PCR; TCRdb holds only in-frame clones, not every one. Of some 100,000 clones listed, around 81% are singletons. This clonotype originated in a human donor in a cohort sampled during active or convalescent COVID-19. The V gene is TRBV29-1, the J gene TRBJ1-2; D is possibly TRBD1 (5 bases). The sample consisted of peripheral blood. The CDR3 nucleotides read TGCAGCGTTGATGGGGGAGGGCGCGGCTACACCTTC. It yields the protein CSVDGGGRGYTF.